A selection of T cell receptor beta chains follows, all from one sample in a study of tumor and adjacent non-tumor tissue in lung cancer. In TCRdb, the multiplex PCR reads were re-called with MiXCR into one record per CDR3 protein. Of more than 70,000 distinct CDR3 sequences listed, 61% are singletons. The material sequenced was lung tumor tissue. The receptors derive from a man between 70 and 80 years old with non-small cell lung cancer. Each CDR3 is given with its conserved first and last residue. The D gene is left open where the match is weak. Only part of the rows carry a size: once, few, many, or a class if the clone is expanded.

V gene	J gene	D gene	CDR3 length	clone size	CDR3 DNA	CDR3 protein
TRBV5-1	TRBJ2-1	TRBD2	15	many	TGCGCCAGCAGCTTGTCGATTAGCGGGAGTGGTGAGCAGTTCTTC	CASSLSISGSGEQFF
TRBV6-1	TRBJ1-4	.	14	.	TGTGCCAGCAGTGAAAGTGGAGGAGGTCGAAAACTGTTTTTT	CASSESGGGRKLFF
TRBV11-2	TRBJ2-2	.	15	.	TGTGCCAACGGGGGGACAGGTCGGGGCACCGGAGAGCTGTTTTTT	CANGGTGRGTGELFF
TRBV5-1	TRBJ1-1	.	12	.	TGCGCCAGCAGCTTGGGGACTACCGGAGCTTTCTTT	CASSLGTTGAFF
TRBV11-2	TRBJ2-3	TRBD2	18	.	TGTGCCCGCAGCCCTGGACTAGCCGGGCCCTTGAACACAGATACGCAGTATTTT	CARSPGLAGPLNTDTQYF
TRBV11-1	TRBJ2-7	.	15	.	TGTGCCAGCAGTACTCAAAGCGGGTGGGCCTCCGAGCAGTACTTC	CASSTQSGWASEQYF
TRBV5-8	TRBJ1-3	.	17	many	TGTGCCAGCAGCTTGGAGGCGCGGGCCAGGGCGGGAAACACCATATATTTT	CASSLEARARAGNTIYF
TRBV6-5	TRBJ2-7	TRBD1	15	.	TGTGACAGCAGCGTATTAGGACAGGGGCTCTACGAGCAGTACTTC	CDSSVLGQGLYEQYF
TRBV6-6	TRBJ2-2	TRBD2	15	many	TGTGCCAGCCTACCAGGACTAGGGGAGGGCGGGGAGCTGTTTTTT	CASLPGLGEGGELFF
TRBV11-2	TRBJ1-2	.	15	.	TGTACCGGCAGCCCCACTGGAACCTTAGGGTATGGCTACACCTTC	CTGSPTGTLGYGYTF
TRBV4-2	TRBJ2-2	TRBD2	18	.	TGTGCCAGCAGCCACCCGGGACTAGTGGGAGGTAACACCGGGGAGCTGTTTTTT	CASSHPGLVGGNTGELFF
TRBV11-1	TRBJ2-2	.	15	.	TGTGCCAACAGCTCGACGACAGCGAGCACCGGGGAGCTGTTTTTC	CANSSTTASTGELFF
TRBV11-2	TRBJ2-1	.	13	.	TGTGCCAGCAGCTTACCTGGTCTGGATAAGCAGTTCTTC	CASSLPGLDKQFF
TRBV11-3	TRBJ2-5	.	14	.	TGTGCCAGCAGCATACGAGAGGGGCTGGAGAGCCAGTACTTC	CASSIREGLESQYF
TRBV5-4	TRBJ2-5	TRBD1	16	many	TGTGCCAGCAGCTTGGACGGGACAGGGGACCGAGAGACCCAGTACTTC	CASSLDGTGDRETQYF
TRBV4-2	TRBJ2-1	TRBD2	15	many	TGTGCCAGCAGCCCCAGCGGGAGGGCCTCCAATGAGCAGTTCTTC	CASSPSGRASNEQFF
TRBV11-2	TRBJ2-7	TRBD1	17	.	TGTGCCAGCAGCCCACTAAATTTGGGGGACAGGGTCTACGAGCAGTACTTC	CASSPLNLGDRVYEQYF
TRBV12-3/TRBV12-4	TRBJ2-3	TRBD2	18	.	TGTGCCAGCAGTCGACTAGCGGGAGGGGCCGGTCGGCCTGGAGGGCAGTATTTT	CASSRLAGGAGRPGGQYF
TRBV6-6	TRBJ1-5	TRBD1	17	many	TGTGCCAGCAGTTACTCGGGACAGGGGACACGAAATCAGCCCCAGCATTTT	CASSYSGQGTRNQPQHF
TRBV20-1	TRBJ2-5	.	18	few	TGCAGTGCTAGAGATACGATGAGAGGCGCGGGGTACGGCGAGACCCAGTACTTC	CSARDTMRGAGYGETQYF
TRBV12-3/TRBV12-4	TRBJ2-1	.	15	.	TGTGCCAGCAGTTTCGAGCGGCCCGTCTACAATGAGCAGCTCTTC	CASSFERPVYNEQLF
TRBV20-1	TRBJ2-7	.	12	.	TGCAGTGATATTCTGGCGGGATACGAGCAGTACTTC	CSDILAGYEQYF
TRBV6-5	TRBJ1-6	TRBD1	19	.	TGTGCCTCCCCAAAGCCGGGACAGGGATCCACGGACCCAATTTCAGCCCTCCACTTT	CASPKPGQGSTDPISALHF
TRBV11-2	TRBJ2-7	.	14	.	TGTGCCAGCGCCAGTAGCGGTGTGGTCGGCGAGCAGTACTTC	CASASSGVVGEQYF
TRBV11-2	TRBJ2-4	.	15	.	TGTGCCAGCAGCCAACCTAACGAGGCTAAAAACATTCAGTACTTC	CASSQPNEAKNIQYF
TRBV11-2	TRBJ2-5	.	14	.	TGTGCCAGCAGTTTAAGCACGAGGAGGGAGACCCAGTACTTC	CASSLSTRRETQYF
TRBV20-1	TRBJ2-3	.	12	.	TGCAGTGCTTACCCAAGCACAGATACGCAGTATTTT	CSAYPSTDTQYF
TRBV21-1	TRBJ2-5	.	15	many	TGTGCCAGCAGCAAAGACCAACACATCCAGGAGACCCAGTACTTC	CASSKDQHIQETQYF
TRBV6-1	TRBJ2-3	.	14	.	TGTGCCAGCAGTGCGCAGTGGAGCAATCAGCCTCAGTATTTT	CASSAQWSNQPQYF
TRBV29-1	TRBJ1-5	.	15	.	TGCAGCGTCGCGGACCCTCCGGGGGCCTATCAGCCCCAGCATTTT	CSVADPPGAYQPQHF
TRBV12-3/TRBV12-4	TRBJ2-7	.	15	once	TGTACCAGAAGTCCAGGGACCCGGAGCTCCTACGAGCAGTACTTC	CTRSPGTRSSYEQYF
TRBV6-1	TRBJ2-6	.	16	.	TGTGCCAGCAGTGCCGAGGACGGCTCTGGGGCCAACGTTCTGTCTTTC	CASSAEDGSGANVLSF
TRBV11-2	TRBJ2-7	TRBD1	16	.	TGTGCCAGCAGCCCGGGGCCGGGACAGGCTGCATACGAGCAGTGCTTC	CASSPGPGQAAYEQCF
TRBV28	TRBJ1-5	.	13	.	TGTGCCAGTAGACCCGGGGGCAATCAGCCCCAGCATTTT	CASRPGGNQPQHF
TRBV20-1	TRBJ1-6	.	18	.	TGCAGTGCTAGAGATCCGACGAGCCCAGATTTCTATAATTCACCCCTCCACTTT	CSARDPTSPDFYNSPLHF
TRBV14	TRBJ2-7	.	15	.	TGTGTCAGCAGCCAGGTGGGGTTCTATTCCTACGAGCAGTACTTC	CVSSQVGFYSYEQYF